This T cell receptor (beta chain) stems from a study of T cells in Graves' hyperthyroidism and ophthalmopathy. Regions amplified from RNA transcripts were the TCR beta CDR3 regions. Initially, a first-round RT-PCR of the TCR CDR3 employed the HTBI primer set. TCRdb independently ran MiXCR on the multiplex PCR reads; one entry per CDR3 protein. Among approximately 430,000 distinct CDR3 sequences listed, more than 15% were seen once. This clonotype was seen repeatedly, ten times or more. Losses at the gene ends were 6 bases for V and 2 bases for J; bases not matched to a gene: 6. Germline CDR1 and CDR2: MDHEN and SYDVKM. The CDR3 runs 14 residues.

This rearrangement joins TRBV28 to TRBJ2-7, with 8 bases fitting TRBD1. This sequence originates from a woman younger than 35 with Graves' hyperthyroidism. The sequenced sample was blood. In DNA, the CDR3 is TGTGCCAGCAGCCTGACAGGGGTTACCTACGAGCAGTACTTC. As protein: CASSLTGVTYEQYF. Full variable domain (remainder filled in from reference TRBV28 and TRBJ2-7): DVKVTQSSRYLVKRTGEKVFLECVQDMDHENMFWYRQDPGLGLRLIYFSYDVKMKEKGDIPEGYSVSREKKERFSLILESASTNQTSMYLCASSLTGVTYEQYFGPGTRLTVT.